The 27 T cell receptor beta chains below all came from one sample that was sequenced in a study of blood T cell repertoires in COVID-19. Profiled with immunoSEQ multiplex PCR; TCRdb holds only in-frame clones, not every one. The table has 200,000 to 300,000 clones, approximately 84% seen once; the top ten hold less than 4%. Sequences were obtained from PBMCs or T cells enriched from blood (not recorded which). Receptor source: a woman aged 40 to 50 with acute COVID-19.

This clone was seen a single time. The chain links TRBV27 to TRBJ2-3; 9 nucleotides match TRBD2. This CDR3 has 17 amino acids. Germline V gene sequence: CDR1 MNHEY, CDR2 SMNVEV (reference sequence). With V trimmed by 2 bases and J by 1 base, 7 bases remained unmatched. CDR3 in amino acids: CASSLAGGPFRTDTQYF. The CDR3 bases are TGTGCCAGCAGTTTAGCGGGAGGGCCCTTTCGCACAGATACGCAGTATTTT.

The rearrangement links TRBV10-2 to TRBJ1-1; 7 bases align to TRBD1. CDR3 size: 11 residues. Germline V gives CDR1 WSHSY, CDR2 SAAADI. The V segment lost 9 bases and the J segment 7 bases; nucleotides outside the gene matches: 5. The CDR3 sequence: CASDTGVEAFF. DNA for the CDR3: TGCGCCAGTGATACAGGGGTTGAAGCTTTCTTT.

V usage is TRBV19 and J usage is TRBJ2-1, with 8 bases matching TRBD1. The CDR3 loop spans 15 amino acids. V was clipped by 6 bases and J by 0 bases; unmatched bases: 4. Looked up from germline, CDR1 is LNHDA and CDR2 is SQIVND (reference sequence). CDR3 residues: CASRNRGSSYNEQFF. Written as DNA, the CDR3 is TGTGCCAGTAGGAACAGGGGGAGCTCCTACAATGAGCAGTTCTTC.

This clone showed up just a few times. The chain combines TRBV5-6 with TRBJ1-1; the D is unclear. This CDR3 comprises 13 residues. Trimming pared 4 bases from V and 3 bases from J, leaving 10 bases between. The germline V gene encodes CDR1 SGHDT and CDR2 YYEEEE. CDR3 sequence reads: CASSRDVDTEAFF. As DNA, the CDR3 is TGTGCCAGCAGCCGGGATGTGGACACTGAAGCTTTCTTT.

This chain uses TRBV5-1 with TRBJ1-1, with D perhaps TRBD1 (6 bases). The CDR3 extends over 14 amino acids. V lost 5 bases to trimming and J lost 0 bases, with 11 bases between them. Germline V lookup: CDR1 SGHRS, CDR2 YFSETQ. The CDR3 DNA reads as TGCGCCAGCAGTAAAGGACAGATGAACACTGAAGCTTTCTTT. Amino acids: CASSKGQMNTEAFF.

The chain has TRBV5-1 and TRBJ1-1; possible D gene TRBD1, 5 bases. Trimming took 1 base from V and 1 from J, leaving 11 bases between them. This CDR3 contains 15 residues. Germline V gives CDR1 SGHRS, CDR2 YFSETQ. This chain's CDR3 is CASSLNAGQNTEAFF. The CDR3 coding sequence is TGCGCCAGCAGCTTGAATGCAGGGCAGAACACTGAAGCTTTCTTT.

In its sample, this clone was seen a few times. This rearrangement joins TRBV5-1 to TRBJ2-3; D possibly corresponds to TRBD1 (5 bases). In germline, CDR1 is SGHRS, CDR2 YFSETQ. V dropped 5 bases and J dropped 1 base, with 23 bases sitting between them. The CDR3 is 18 amino acids. DNA of the CDR3: TGCGCCAGCAGTCGACTTGTCACGGACACCCTCCGCACAGATACGCAGTATTTT. This gives the protein CASSRLVTDTLRTDTQYF.

The chain employs TRBV6-2 or TRBV6-3 and TRBJ2-7, with D perhaps matching TRBD2 (5 bases). Germline assignment: CDR1 MNHEY and CDR2 SVGEGT. V was clipped by 6 bases and J by 4 bases, with 16 bases between them. The CDR3 consists of 14 residues. This chain's CDR3 is CASSPRSEGYEQYF. For the CDR3, the DNA is TGTGCCAGCAGCCCCCGAAGTGAGGGTTACGAGCAGTACTTC.

In its sample, this clone was seen a few times. The chain combines TRBV11-2 with TRBJ2-1; 8 nucleotides match TRBD2. The V and J ends lost 0 bases and 8 bases, in that order; junction bases with no gene match: 6. This CDR3 spans 15 amino acids. In germline, CDR1 is SGHAT, CDR2 FQNNGV. The CDR3, as DNA: TGTGCCAGCAGCTTAGAGACTAGCGCGGGCCATGAGCAGTTCTTC. This codes for CASSLETSAGHEQFF.

CDR3 sequence reads: CASSERGGRGYTF. In nucleotides, the CDR3 is TGTGCCAGCAGTGAAAGGGGAGGGCGCGGCTACACCTTC. This chain joins TRBV6-4 and TRBJ1-2; perhaps TRBD1 as D (5 bases). The V gene's germline CDR1 is MRHNA and CDR2 SNTAGT. The CDR3 runs 13 residues. Trimming removed 3 bases from V and 8 bases from J, with 13 bases in between.

This chain links TRBV6-5 with TRBJ1-2; weak D call: TRBD1 (6 bases). Trimming left V 6 bases short and J 4 bases short, with 12 bases between. Germline CDR1 reads MNHEY; CDR2 reads SVGAGI. The CDR3 runs 13 residues. The CDR3 region is CASSPGTFYGYTF. The CDR3 DNA reads TGTGCCAGCAGCCCCGGGACATTCTATGGCTACACCTTC.

This clone turned up a few times. The gene calls are TRBV5-1 and TRBJ2-1; 9 bases are a match to TRBD2. Per germline, CDR1 SGHRS and CDR2 YFSETQ. This CDR3 comprises 14 residues. V was clipped by 5 bases and J by 4 bases; unmatched bases: 4. The CDR3 DNA reads TGCGCCAGCAGGACTAGCGGTGGATACAATGAGCAGTTCTTC. Translation: CASRTSGGYNEQFF.

Points on this clone: The sample contains more than one DNA sequence encoding this CDR3. This rearrangement joins TRBV19 to TRBJ1-1, with a weak D call TRBD1 (5 bases). Trimming removed 1 base from V and 0 bases from J, with 9 bases in between. Germline-derived CDR1 and CDR2 are LNHDA and SQIVND (reference sequence). The CDR3 covers 15 residues. The CDR3 here is CASSIGAGLNTEAFF. The CDR3 region has the DNA TGTGCCAGTAGTATAGGGGCAGGGCTGAACACTGAAGCTTTCTTT.

The CDR3 is CASSFLPEVETQYF. The CDR3 DNA reads TGTGCCAGCAGCTTTCTCCCCGAGGTGGAGACCCAGTACTTC. The chain carries TRBV11-3 and TRBJ2-5; D unresolved. V was shortened by 3 bases and J by 5 bases, with 13 bases between the two germline ends. Looked up from germline, CDR1 is SGHNT and CDR2 is YENEEA. CDR3 length: 14 amino acids.

This sequence joins TRBV30 and TRBJ2-3; 9 nucleotides match TRBD1. V shed 5 bases, J shed 4 bases, and the junction held 13 bases outside the gene matches. This CDR3 is 16 amino acids long. The germline V gene has CDR1 GTSNPN and CDR2 SVGIG (reference sequence). CDR3 region: CAWGSPGQGDADTQYF. The CDR3 DNA reads TGTGCCTGGGGATCTCCGGGACAGGGAGACGCAGATACGCAGTATTTT. Full variable domain (rest looked up from reference TRBV30 and TRBJ2-3): SQTIHQWPATLVQPVGSPLSLECTVEGTSNPNLYWYRQAAGRGLQLLFYSVGIGQISSEVPQNLSASRPQDRQFILSSKKLLLSDSGFYLCAWGSPGQGDADTQYFGPGTRLTVL.

The V and J genes are TRBV6-5 and TRBJ1-2, with 7 bases identical to TRBD1. Trimming took 6 bases from V and 13 from J; bases not matched to a gene: 11. In germline, CDR1 is MNHEY, CDR2 SVGAGI. The length of the CDR3 is 12 residues. CDR3 protein: CASRLGQARCTF. DNA for the CDR3: TGTGCCAGCAGGCTCGGACAGGCCCGATGCACCTTC.

The V gene is TRBV6-5, the J gene TRBJ2-5; 7 bases map to TRBD2. This CDR3 spans 15 amino acids. CDR1 MNHEY and CDR2 SVGAGI come from the germline V gene. Germline trimming cut 8 bases from V and 4 bases from J; bases unmatched to any gene: 13. CDR3 in amino acids: CASGEPTSQGETQYF. As DNA, the CDR3 is TGTGCCAGCGGGGAACCGACTAGCCAGGGAGAGACCCAGTACTTC.

V gene TRBV11-2 combines with J gene TRBJ1-4; TRBD1 is a possible D gene (6 bases). The CDR3 runs to 15 residues. The germline CDR1 and CDR2 sequences are SGHAT and FQNNGV. The germline V and J ends were trimmed by 4 bases and 5 bases, with 14 bases remaining between them. The CDR3 sequence is CASSWRGQPNEKLFF. CDR3 bases: TGTGCCAGCAGCTGGCGGGGGCAGCCAAATGAAAAACTGTTTTTT.

The chain is built from TRBV7-8 and TRBJ1-6; D gene ambiguous. There are 17 residues in the CDR3. Between the trimmed V and J ends, which lost 3 bases and 9 bases, there was a span of 21 bases. CDR1 is SGHVS, CDR2 FQNEAQ, per germline. The CDR3 nucleotides are TGTGCCAGCAGCTTGGCCCGTGATTTGGAGTTTCGTTCACCCCTCCACTTT. Amino acids: CASSLARDLEFRSPLHF.

This sequence joins TRBV19 and TRBJ1-5; D unresolved. The CDR3 loop spans 14 amino acids. Trimming removed 7 bases at V and 3 bases at J, with 13 bases between. In germline, CDR1 is LNHDA, CDR2 SQIVND (reference sequence). The CDR3 DNA reads TGTGCCAGTACCTCTCCTGCGGCCAATCAGCCCCAGCATTTT. Its translation is CASTSPAANQPQHF.

The chain links TRBV5-5 to TRBJ2-2; a weak D match, TRBD2 (5 bases). V was cut by 1 base and J by 3 bases, with 10 bases left in between. The germline gives CDR1 SGHKS, CDR2 YYEKEE (reference sequence). CDR3 length equals 15 residues. The CDR3 protein is CASSLSGEYTGELFF. CDR3 nucleotide sequence: TGTGCCAGCAGCTTGAGCGGCGAATACACCGGGGAGCTGTTTTTT.

The chain recombines TRBV3-1 (or the pseudogene TRBV3-2) with TRBJ2-7; 8 bases align to TRBD2. Germline assignment: CDR1 LGHDT and CDR2 YNNKEL (reference sequence). The CDR3 covers 14 residues. V shed 2 bases, J shed 3 bases, and the junction held 3 bases outside the gene matches. CDR3 amino acids: CASSQPGLDYEQYF. The CDR3 DNA follows: TGTGCCAGCAGCCAACCGGGACTAGACTACGAGCAGTACTTC.

The CDR3 region is CASSSDRGSTEAFF. Written as DNA, the CDR3 is TGTGCCAGCAGCTCGGACAGGGGGAGCACTGAAGCTTTCTTT. V gene TRBV7-3 combines with J gene TRBJ1-1; TRBD1 aligns across 10 bases. J gave up 4 bases and V 4 bases, and 3 bases lay outside the gene matches. Per the germline V gene, CDR1 is SGHTA and CDR2 is FQGTGA. This CDR3 is 14 amino acids long.

The chain uses TRBV19 and TRBJ1-5; 7 positions match TRBD1. The CDR3 is 15 amino acids. Germline V gives CDR1 LNHDA, CDR2 SQIVND (reference sequence). With 0 bases clipped from V and 4 bases from J, the junction kept 3 bases outside the gene matches. The CDR3 bases are TGTGCCAGTAGTATAGAAGGACAGGTTAATCAGCCCCAGCATTTT. This sequence encodes CASSIEGQVNQPQHF.

The chain uses TRBV6-5 and TRBJ2-7; the D gene is possibly TRBD1 (6 bases). CDR1 MNHEY and CDR2 SVGAGI come from the germline V gene. V lost 0 bases, J lost 5 bases, and 17 bases lay in between. CDR3 length: 16 amino acids. The CDR3 is CASSYSTGIGTDEQYF. CDR3 in DNA: TGTGCCAGCAGTTACTCGACAGGAATAGGTACGGACGAGCAGTACTTC.

The chain employs TRBV11-2 and TRBJ2-1; D unclear. Germline CDR1 SGHAT, CDR2 FQNNGV. Trimming left V 6 bases short and J 5 bases short, with 5 bases between. The CDR3 is 11 residues long. CDR3 protein: CASSVNNEQFF. The CDR3 DNA follows: TGTGCCAGCAGTGTAAACAATGAGCAGTTCTTC.

This clone was observed a single time. The chain uses TRBV19 and TRBJ2-2; TRBD2 aligns across 9 bases. This CDR3 is 17 amino acids long. The ends lost 3 bases at V and 6 bases at J; junction bases unmatched: 11. Germline loops: CDR1 LNHDA, CDR2 SQIVND (reference sequence). The CDR3 DNA sequence: TGTGCCAGTAGTATGGTGGTAGCGGGAGAGTGGGCCGGGGAGCTGTTTTTT. Protein sequence: CASSMVVAGEWAGELFF.